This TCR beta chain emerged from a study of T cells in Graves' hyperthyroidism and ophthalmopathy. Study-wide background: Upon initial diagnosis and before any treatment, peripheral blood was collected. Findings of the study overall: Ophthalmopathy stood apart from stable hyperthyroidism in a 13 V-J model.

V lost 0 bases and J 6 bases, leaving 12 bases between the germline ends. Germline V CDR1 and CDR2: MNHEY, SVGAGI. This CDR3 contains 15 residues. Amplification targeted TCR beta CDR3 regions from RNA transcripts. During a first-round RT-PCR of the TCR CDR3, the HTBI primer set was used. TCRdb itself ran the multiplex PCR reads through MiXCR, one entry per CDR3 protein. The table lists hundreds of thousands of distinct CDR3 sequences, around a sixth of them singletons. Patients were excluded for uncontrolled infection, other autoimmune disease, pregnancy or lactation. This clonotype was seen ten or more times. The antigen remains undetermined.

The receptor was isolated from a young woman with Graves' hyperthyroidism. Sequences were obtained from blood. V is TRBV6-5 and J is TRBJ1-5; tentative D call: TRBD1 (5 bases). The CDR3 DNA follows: TGTGCCAGCAGTTACTCTTCGGGGGTGGGTCAGCCCCAGCATTTT. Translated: CASSYSSGVGQPQHF.